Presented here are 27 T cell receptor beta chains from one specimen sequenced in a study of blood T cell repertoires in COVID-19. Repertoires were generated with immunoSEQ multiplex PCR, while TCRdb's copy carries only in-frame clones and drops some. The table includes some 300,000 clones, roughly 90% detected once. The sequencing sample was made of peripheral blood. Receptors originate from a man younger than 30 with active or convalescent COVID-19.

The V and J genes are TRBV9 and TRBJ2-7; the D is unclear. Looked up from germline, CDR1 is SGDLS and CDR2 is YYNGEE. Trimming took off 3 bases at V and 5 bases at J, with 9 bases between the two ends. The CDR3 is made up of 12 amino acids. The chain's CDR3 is CASSARPHEQYF. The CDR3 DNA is TGTGCCAGCAGCGCTAGACCACACGAGCAGTACTTC.

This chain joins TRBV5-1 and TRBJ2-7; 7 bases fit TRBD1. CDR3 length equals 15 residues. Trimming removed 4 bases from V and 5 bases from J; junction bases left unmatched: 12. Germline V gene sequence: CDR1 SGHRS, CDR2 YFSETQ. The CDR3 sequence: CASSEATGTMHEQYF. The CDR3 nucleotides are TGCGCCAGCAGCGAGGCGACAGGGACGATGCACGAGCAGTACTTC.

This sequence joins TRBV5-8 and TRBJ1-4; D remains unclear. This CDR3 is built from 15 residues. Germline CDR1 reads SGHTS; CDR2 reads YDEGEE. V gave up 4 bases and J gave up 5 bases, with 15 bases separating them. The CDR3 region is CASSQPRAGNEKLFF. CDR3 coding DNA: TGTGCCAGCAGCCAGCCCCGCGCCGGGAATGAAAAACTGTTTTTT.

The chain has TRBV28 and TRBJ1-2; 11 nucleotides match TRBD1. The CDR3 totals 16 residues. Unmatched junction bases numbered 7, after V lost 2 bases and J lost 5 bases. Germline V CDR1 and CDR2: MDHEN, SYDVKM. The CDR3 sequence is CASSLLGTGGGYGYTF. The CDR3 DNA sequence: TGTGCCAGCAGTTTACTCGGGACAGGGGGAGGGTATGGCTACACCTTC.

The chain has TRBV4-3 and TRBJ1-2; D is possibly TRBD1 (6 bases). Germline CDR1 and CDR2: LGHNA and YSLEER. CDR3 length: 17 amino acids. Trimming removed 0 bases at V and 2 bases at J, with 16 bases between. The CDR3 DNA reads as TGCGCCAGCAGCCAAGAGCCCCCGGGCAGGGGAAACTATGGCTACACCTTC. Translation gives CASSQEPPGRGNYGYTF.

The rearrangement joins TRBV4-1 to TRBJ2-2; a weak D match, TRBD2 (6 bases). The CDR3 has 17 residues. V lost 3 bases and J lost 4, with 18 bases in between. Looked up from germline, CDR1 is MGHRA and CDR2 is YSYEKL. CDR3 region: CASSQGLPVSLTGELFF. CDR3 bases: TGCGCCAGCAGCCAGGGACTCCCCGTTAGCCTCACCGGGGAGCTGTTTTTT.

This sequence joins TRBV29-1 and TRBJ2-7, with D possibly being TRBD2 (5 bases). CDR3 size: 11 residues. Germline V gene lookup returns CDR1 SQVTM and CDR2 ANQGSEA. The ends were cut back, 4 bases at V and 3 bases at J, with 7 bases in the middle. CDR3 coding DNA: TGCAGCGTTGGCCGGGGCTACGAGCAGTACTTC. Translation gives CSVGRGYEQYF.

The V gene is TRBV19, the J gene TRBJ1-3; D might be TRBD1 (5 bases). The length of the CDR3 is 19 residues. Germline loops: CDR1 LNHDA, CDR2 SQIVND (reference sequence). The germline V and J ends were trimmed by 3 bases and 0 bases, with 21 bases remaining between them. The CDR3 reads CASSIPDSSYFSSGNTIYF. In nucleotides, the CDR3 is TGTGCCAGTAGTATCCCCGACAGCAGCTACTTTTCCTCTGGAAACACCATATATTTT. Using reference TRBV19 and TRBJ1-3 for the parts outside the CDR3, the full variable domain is DGGITQSPKYLFRKEGQNVTLSCEQNLNHDAMYWYRQDPGQGLRLIYYSQIVNDFQKGDIAEGYSVSREKKESFPLTVTSAQKNPTAFYLCASSIPDSSYFSSGNTIYFGEGSWLTVV.

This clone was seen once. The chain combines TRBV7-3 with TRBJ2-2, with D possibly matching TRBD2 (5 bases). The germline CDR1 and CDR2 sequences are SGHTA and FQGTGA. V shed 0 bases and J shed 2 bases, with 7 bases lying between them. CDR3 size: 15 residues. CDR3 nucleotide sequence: TGTGCCAGCAGCTTAACTAGCGCAAACACCGGGGAGCTGTTTTTT. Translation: CASSLTSANTGELFF.

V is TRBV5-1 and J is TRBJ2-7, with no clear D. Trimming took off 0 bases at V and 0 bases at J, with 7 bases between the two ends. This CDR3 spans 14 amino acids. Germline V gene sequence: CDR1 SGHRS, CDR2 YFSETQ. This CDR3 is CASSLGGSSYEQYF. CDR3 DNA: TGCGCCAGCAGCTTGGGAGGTAGCTCCTACGAGCAGTACTTC. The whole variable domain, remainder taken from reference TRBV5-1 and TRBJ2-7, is KAGVTQTPRYLIKTRGQQVTLSCSPISGHRSVSWYQQTPGQGLQFLFEYFSETQRNKGNFPGRFSGRQFSNSRSEMNVSTLELGDSALYLCASSLGGSSYEQYFGPGTRLTVT.

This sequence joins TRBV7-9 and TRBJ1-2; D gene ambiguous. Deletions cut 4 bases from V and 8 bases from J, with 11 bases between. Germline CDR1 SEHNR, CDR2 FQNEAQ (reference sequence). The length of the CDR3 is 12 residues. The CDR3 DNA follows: TGTGCCAGCAGCTCGGGATTGGCGGGCTACACCTTC. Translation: CASSSGLAGYTF.

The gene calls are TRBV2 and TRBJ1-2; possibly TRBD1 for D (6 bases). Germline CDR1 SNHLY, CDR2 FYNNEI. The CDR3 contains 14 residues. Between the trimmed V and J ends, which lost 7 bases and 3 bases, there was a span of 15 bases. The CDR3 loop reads CASKNQGLHYGYTF. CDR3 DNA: TGTGCCAGCAAGAACCAGGGGTTGCACTATGGCTACACCTTC. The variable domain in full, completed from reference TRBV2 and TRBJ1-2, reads EPEVTQTPSHQVTQMGQEVILRCVPISNHLYFYWYRQILGQKVEFLVSFYNNEISEKSEIFDDQFSVERPDGSNFTLKIRSTKLEDSAMYFCASKNQGLHYGYTFGSGTRLTVV.

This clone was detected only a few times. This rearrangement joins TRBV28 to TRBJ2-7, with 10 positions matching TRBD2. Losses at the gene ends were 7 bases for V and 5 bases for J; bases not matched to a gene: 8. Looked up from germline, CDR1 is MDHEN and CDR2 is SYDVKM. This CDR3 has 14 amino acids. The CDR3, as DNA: TGTGCCAGCATTCGTTCAGCGGGAGGGAACGAGCAGTACTTC. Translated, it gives CASIRSAGGNEQYF.

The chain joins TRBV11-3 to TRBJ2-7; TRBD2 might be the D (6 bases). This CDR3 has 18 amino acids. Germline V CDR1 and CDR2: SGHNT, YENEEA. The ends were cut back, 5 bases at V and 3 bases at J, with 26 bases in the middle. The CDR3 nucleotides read TGTGCCAGCAGCCCCTCGGAAGTGGAGGGGCCCTTGAACTACGAGCAGTACTTC. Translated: CASSPSEVEGPLNYEQYF.

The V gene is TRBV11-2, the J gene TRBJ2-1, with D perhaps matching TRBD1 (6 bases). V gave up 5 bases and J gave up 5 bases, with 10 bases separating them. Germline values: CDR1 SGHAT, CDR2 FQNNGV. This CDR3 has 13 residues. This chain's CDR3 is CASSLGHNNEQFF. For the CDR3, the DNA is TGTGCCAGCAGCCTGGGACACAACAATGAGCAGTTCTTC.

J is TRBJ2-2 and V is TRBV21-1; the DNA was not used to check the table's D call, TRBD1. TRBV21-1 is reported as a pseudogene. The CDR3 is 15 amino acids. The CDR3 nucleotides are TGTGCCAGCAGCACCGGGACAGAGAACACCGGGGAGCTGTTTTTT. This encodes CASSTGTENTGELFF.

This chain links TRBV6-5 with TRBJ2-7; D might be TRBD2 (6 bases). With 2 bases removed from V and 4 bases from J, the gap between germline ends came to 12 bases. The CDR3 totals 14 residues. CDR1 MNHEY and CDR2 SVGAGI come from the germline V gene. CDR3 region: CASSYHRREYEQYF. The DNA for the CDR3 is TGTGCCAGCAGTTACCACAGGAGGGAGTACGAGCAGTACTTC.

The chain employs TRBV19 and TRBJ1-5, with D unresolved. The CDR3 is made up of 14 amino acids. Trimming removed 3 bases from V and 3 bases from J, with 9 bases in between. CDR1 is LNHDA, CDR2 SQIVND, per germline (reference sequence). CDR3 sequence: CASSIGQANQPQHF. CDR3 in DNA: TGTGCCAGTAGTATTGGCCAGGCCAATCAGCCCCAGCATTTT. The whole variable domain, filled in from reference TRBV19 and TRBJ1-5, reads DGGITQSPKYLFRKEGQNVTLSCEQNLNHDAMYWYRQDPGQGLRLIYYSQIVNDFQKGDIAEGYSVSREKKESFPLTVTSAQKNPTAFYLCASSIGQANQPQHFGDGTRLSIL.

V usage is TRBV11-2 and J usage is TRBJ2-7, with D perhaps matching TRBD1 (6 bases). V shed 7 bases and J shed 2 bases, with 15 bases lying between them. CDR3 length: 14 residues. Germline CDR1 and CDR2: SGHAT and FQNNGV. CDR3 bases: TGTGCCAGCAAACTGGGGGCCGGAACCTACGAGCAGTACTTC. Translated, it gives CASKLGAGTYEQYF.

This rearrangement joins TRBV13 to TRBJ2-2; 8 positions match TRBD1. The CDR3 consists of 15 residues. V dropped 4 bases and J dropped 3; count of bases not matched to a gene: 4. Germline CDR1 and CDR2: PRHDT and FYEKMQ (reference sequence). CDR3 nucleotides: TGTGCCAGCAGCTCCAGGGGGCGAGACACCGGGGAGCTGTTTTTT. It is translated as CASSSRGRDTGELFF.

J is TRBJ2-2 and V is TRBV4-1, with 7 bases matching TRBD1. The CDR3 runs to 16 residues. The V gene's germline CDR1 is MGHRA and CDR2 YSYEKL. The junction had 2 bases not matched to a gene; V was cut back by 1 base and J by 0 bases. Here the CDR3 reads CASSQADRPNTGELFF. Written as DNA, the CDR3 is TGCGCCAGCAGCCAAGCGGACAGGCCGAACACCGGGGAGCTGTTTTTT.

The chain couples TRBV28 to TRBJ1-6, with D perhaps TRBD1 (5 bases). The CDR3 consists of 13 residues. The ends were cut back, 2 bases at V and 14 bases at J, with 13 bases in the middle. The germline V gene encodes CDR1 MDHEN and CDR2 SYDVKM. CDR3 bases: TGTGCCAGCAGTTTACTGGACATTCACACCCTCCACTTT. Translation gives CASSLLDIHTLHF.

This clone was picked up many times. For the CDR3, the DNA is TGTGCCAGCAGTTACGGGCACGGATTTCGCGACGAGCAGTACTTC. This translates into CASSYGHGFRDEQYF. The V gene is TRBV6-5, the J gene TRBJ2-7; D unresolved. Germline V gene sequence: CDR1 MNHEY, CDR2 SVGAGI. V was trimmed by 2 bases and J by 5 bases, leaving 16 bases between them. The CDR3 totals 15 residues.

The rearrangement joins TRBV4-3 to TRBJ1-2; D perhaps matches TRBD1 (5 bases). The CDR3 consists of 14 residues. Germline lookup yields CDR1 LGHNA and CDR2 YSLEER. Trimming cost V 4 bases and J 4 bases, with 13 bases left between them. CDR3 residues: CASSRIDSTYGYTF. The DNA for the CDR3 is TGCGCCAGCAGCCGGATAGACAGCACCTATGGCTACACCTTC.

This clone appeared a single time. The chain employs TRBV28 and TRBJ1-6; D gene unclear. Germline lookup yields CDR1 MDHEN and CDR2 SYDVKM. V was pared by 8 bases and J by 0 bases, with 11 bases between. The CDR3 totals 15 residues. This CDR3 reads CASARPSSYNSPLHF. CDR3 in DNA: TGTGCCAGCGCCCGGCCTAGCTCCTATAATTCACCCCTCCACTTT.

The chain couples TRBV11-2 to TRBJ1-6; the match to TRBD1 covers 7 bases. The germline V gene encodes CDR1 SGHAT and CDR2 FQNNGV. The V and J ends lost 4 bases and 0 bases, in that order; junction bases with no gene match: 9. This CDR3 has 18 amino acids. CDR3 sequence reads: CASSSRAGGSSYNSPLHF. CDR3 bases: TGTGCCAGCAGCTCCCGAGCAGGGGGGAGCTCCTATAATTCACCCCTCCACTTT.

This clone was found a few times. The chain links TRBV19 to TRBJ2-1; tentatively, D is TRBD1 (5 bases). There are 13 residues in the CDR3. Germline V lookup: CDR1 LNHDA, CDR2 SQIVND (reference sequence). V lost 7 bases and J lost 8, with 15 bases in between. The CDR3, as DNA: TGTGCCAGTAAAAGGCAGGGTATCGATGAGCAGTTCTTC. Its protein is CASKRQGIDEQFF.